This passage covers 23 T cell receptor beta chains from one sample sequenced in a study of regulatory T cells in long-lasting Graves disease. The time point denotes: newly diagnosed GD, antithyroid drugs for less than 3 months. Following extraction of RNA from PBMCs, that RNA was used to make the TCR library. TCR beta libraries were built with iRepertoire HTBI primers and Arm-PCR of CDR3 regions. TCRdb recomputed calls from the multiplex PCR reads with MiXCR, one row per CDR3 protein. Here the sample spans about 400,000 distinct CDR3 sequences, roughly 15% being singletons. The sequencing used peripheral blood mononuclear cells (PBMCs), collected at new diagnosis, from a patient treated with antithyroid drugs. These receptors all stem from a female donor with Graves disease.

Of note for this clonotype: A much larger clone sits a single nucleotide away, making a read error possible. V is TRBV28 and J is TRBJ1-2, with D unclear. There are 13 residues in the CDR3. The V end was cut by 3 bases, the J end by 7 bases, with 12 bases between. Germline V gene lookup returns CDR1 MDHEN and CDR2 SYDVKM. The CDR3 region is CASSFSPIRGYTF. Written as DNA, the CDR3 is TGTGCCAGCAGTTTTTCCCCTATACGTGGCTACACCTTC.

This clonotype was counted between two and nine times. This chain connects TRBV24-1 to TRBJ2-3; 11 nucleotides align to TRBD2. CDR3 length equals 17 residues. Germline V lookup: CDR1 KGHDR, CDR2 SFDVKD. V was pared by 3 bases and J by 0 bases, with 4 bases of the junction left unmatched. The CDR3 nucleotides are TGTGCCACCAGTGATGGGGGACTAGCGGAAAGCACAGATACGCAGTATTTT. Its translation is CATSDGGLAESTDTQYF.

This clonotype was detected a few times. The chain uses TRBV19 and TRBJ2-2; D possibly matches TRBD1 or TRBD2 (5 bases each). The V and J ends lost 2 bases and 3 bases respectively, with 19 bases between them. Germline V gene data show CDR1 as LNHDA and CDR2 as SQIVND (reference sequence). The CDR3 is made up of 18 amino acids. The CDR3 is CASSILGVEGGYTGELFF. CDR3 nucleotide sequence: TGTGCCAGTAGTATACTGGGGGTCGAAGGCGGTTACACCGGGGAGCTGTTTTTT.

This clonotype showed up many times. The V and J genes are TRBV24-1 and TRBJ2-5; TRBD1 matches at 7 bases. Trimming cost V 3 bases and J 4 bases; bases outside gene matches: 7. The CDR3 is made up of 15 amino acids. From germline, CDR1 is KGHDR and CDR2 SFDVKD. CDR3 in DNA: TGTGCCACCAGTGATCGTACCGGGACAGCAGAGACCCAGTACTTC. Translation: CATSDRTGTAETQYF.

Only one count was recorded for this clonotype. The CDR3 coding sequence is TGTGCCAGCAGCGCTAGCGGTCGCACAGATACGCAGTATTTT. It is translated as CASSASGRTDTQYF. The chain is built from TRBV6-1 and TRBJ2-3, with 7 bases fitting TRBD2. The CDR3 covers 14 residues. Germline assignment: CDR1 MNHNS and CDR2 SASEGT. With 6 bases clipped from V and 1 base from J, the junction kept 4 bases outside the gene matches.

V and J are TRBV5-1 and TRBJ2-1; 13 positions agree with TRBD2. The CDR3 has 17 residues. With V trimmed by 6 bases and J by 7 bases, 13 bases remained unmatched. Germline CDR1 and CDR2: SGHRS and YFSETQ. CDR3 coding DNA: TGCGCCAGCACCGGGCCAGGGAGACTAGCGGGAGGTAATGAGCAGTTCTTC. It translates to CASTGPGRLAGGNEQFF. Using reference TRBV5-1 and TRBJ2-1 for the parts outside the CDR3, the full variable domain is KAGVTQTPRYLIKTRGQQVTLSCSPISGHRSVSWYQQTPGQGLQFLFEYFSETQRNKGNFPGRFSGRQFSNSRSEMNVSTLELGDSALYLCASTGPGRLAGGNEQFFGPGTRLTVL.

This clonotype has ten or more counts. The rearrangement links TRBV12-3 or TRBV12-4 to TRBJ2-1, with D possibly being TRBD2 (5 bases). The CDR3 is made up of 15 amino acids. Trimming pared 4 bases from V and 10 bases from J, leaving 20 bases between. CDR3 region: CASSWAPGGRAEQFF. The DNA for the CDR3 is TGTGCCAGCAGTTGGGCCCCGGGTGGGAGAGCGGAGCAGTTCTTC.

The chain links TRBV2 to TRBJ2-3; 7 bases are shared with TRBD1. The V gene's germline CDR1 is SNHLY and CDR2 FYNNEI. The length of the CDR3 is 15 residues. V lost 5 bases to trimming and J lost 0 bases; unmatched junction nucleotides: 5. CDR3 in amino acids: CASSPQGQSTDTQYF. The CDR3 coding sequence is TGTGCCAGCAGTCCGCAGGGACAGAGCACAGATACGCAGTATTTT.

The rearrangement joins TRBV7-9 to TRBJ2-5; D perhaps matches TRBD1 (5 bases). V was trimmed by 4 bases and J by 9 bases, leaving 24 bases between them. This CDR3 region has 16 residues. Germline V CDR1 and CDR2: SEHNR, FQNEAQ (reference sequence). Here the CDR3 reads CASSSPRQSEKVAQYF. The CDR3 region has the DNA TGTGCCAGCAGCTCCCCCCGACAGTCCGAGAAGGTGGCCCAGTACTTC.

This chain joins TRBV6-5 and TRBJ2-7, with D tentatively TRBD1 (6 bases). Between the trimmed V and J ends, which lost 3 bases and 2 bases, there was a span of 14 bases. The CDR3 extends over 15 amino acids. The germline V gene encodes CDR1 MNHEY and CDR2 SVGAGI. The CDR3 spells CASSYEQGTPYEQYF. The CDR3 bases are TGTGCCAGCAGTTATGAACAGGGTACGCCCTACGAGCAGTACTTC.

The chain has TRBV19 and TRBJ1-5; possible D gene TRBD1, 5 bases. The CDR3 is 15 residues long. V dropped 1 base and J dropped 3 bases, with 10 bases sitting between them. Per the germline V gene, CDR1 is LNHDA and CDR2 is SQIVND (reference sequence). The CDR3 nucleotides read TGTGCCAGTAGTATAGGAGGAGGGGCCAATCAGCCCCAGCATTTT. This sequence encodes CASSIGGGANQPQHF.

This clonotype was counted many times. The DNA of the CDR3 is TGTGCCAGCAGCTTACGAGACTCCTATGACTATGGCTACACCTTC. Protein product: CASSLRDSYDYGYTF. The chain couples TRBV7-8 to TRBJ1-2; D is ambiguous. The CDR3 spans 15 residues. Deletions cut 2 bases from V and 3 bases from J, with 13 bases between. The V gene's germline CDR1 is SGHVS and CDR2 FQNEAQ.

This clonotype appeared many times. The gene calls are TRBV4-1 and TRBJ2-2, with 10 bases matching TRBD2. From germline, CDR1 is MGHRA and CDR2 YSYEKL. This CDR3 is built from 18 residues. The V gene end was trimmed by 4 bases and the J gene end by 5 bases; junction bases not matched to a gene: 13. CDR3 sequence: CASSPRGAGGPSTGELFF. Here the CDR3 DNA reads TGCGCCAGCAGCCCTCGTGGAGCGGGAGGGCCTTCGACCGGGGAGCTGTTTTTT.

The sample holds a few counts of this clonotype. The genes are TRBV2 and TRBJ1-2; D perhaps matches TRBD1 (5 bases). Trimming stripped 6 bases from V and 8 bases from J, with 13 bases between. CDR1 is SNHLY and CDR2 is FYNNEI in the germline V gene. This CDR3 has 12 residues. CDR3 residues: CASRQGEEGYTF. The CDR3 DNA follows: TGTGCCAGCAGGCAGGGAGAAGAGGGCTACACCTTC.

This clonotype has at least ten counts. This chain links TRBV6-1 with TRBJ2-3; D may correspond to TRBD1 or TRBD2 (5 bases each). This CDR3 comprises 16 residues. Germline assignment: CDR1 MNHNS and CDR2 SASEGT. Trimming left V 7 bases short and J 5 bases short, with 22 bases between. As DNA, the CDR3 is TGTGCCAGCACCTCGGCCCTGGGGGACGGACGAGATACGCAGTATTTT. It encodes CASTSALGDGRDTQYF.

This clonotype was picked up many times. The J gene is TRBJ2-7, the V gene TRBV19, with TRBD1 as a possible D gene (6 bases). V was clipped by 5 bases and J by 5 bases, with 16 bases between them. This CDR3 has 14 residues. Germline V gives CDR1 LNHDA, CDR2 SQIVND (reference sequence). CDR3 amino acids: CASSYTGLRDEQYF. In DNA form, the CDR3 reads TGTGCCAGTAGTTATACAGGGTTACGCGACGAGCAGTACTTC.

This clonotype was detected many times. The chain links TRBV20-1 to TRBJ1-1, with a tentative D call TRBD1 (5 bases). Per germline, CDR1 DFQATT and CDR2 SNEGSKA (reference sequence). The CDR3 is 12 residues long. Trimming stripped 3 bases from V and 4 bases from J, with 9 bases between. The CDR3 nucleotides are TGCAGTGCTAGGCAGGGCGGCACTGAAGCTTTCTTT. This sequence encodes CSARQGGTEAFF.

This clonotype has just a few counts. The chain combines TRBV10-3 with TRBJ2-1; D possibly corresponds to TRBD2 (6 bases). CDR3 length: 16 amino acids. V shed 0 bases and J shed 8 bases, with 17 bases lying between them. CDR1 is ENHRY, CDR2 SYGVKD, per germline. The CDR3 loop reads CAISESISGGEDEQFF. For the CDR3, the DNA is TGTGCCATCAGTGAGTCGATTAGCGGAGGAGAGGATGAGCAGTTCTTC.

This clonotype was recorded at least ten times. The chain couples TRBV7-9 to TRBJ2-1; D uncertain. Deletions cut 1 base from V and 10 bases from J, with 11 bases between. The CDR3 is 13 amino acids. CDR1 and CDR2 (germline): SEHNR, FQNEAQ (reference sequence). The CDR3 here is CASSLGWTEEQFF. CDR3 sequence (DNA): TGTGCCAGCAGCTTAGGGTGGACGGAAGAGCAGTTCTTC.

The chain joins TRBV24-1 to TRBJ2-2; no clear D. V lost 9 bases and J lost 3, with 10 bases in between. Germline lookup yields CDR1 KGHDR and CDR2 SFDVKD. CDR3 length: 13 residues. This CDR3 reads CATGGDYTGELFF. The DNA for the CDR3 is TGTGCCACCGGTGGAGACTACACCGGGGAGCTGTTTTTT.

This clonotype has ten or more counts. The chain has TRBV9 and TRBJ1-1; perhaps TRBD1 as D (5 bases). Trimming took off 2 bases at V and 5 bases at J, with 16 bases between the two ends. The CDR3 consists of 15 residues. Germline CDR1 is SGDLS and CDR2 is YYNGEE. The CDR3 bases are TGTGCCAGCAGCGTGGCAGGGACCTTCGCGACTGAAGCTTTCTTT. Translating it yields CASSVAGTFATEAFF.

This clonotype has ten or more counts. The gene calls are TRBV12-3 or TRBV12-4 and TRBJ2-7, with a weak D call TRBD2 (6 bases). CDR3 length: 14 amino acids. Trimming removed 9 bases at V and 2 bases at J, with 17 bases between. In nucleotides, the CDR3 is TGTGCCAGGAACCTAGCTCGGGGGACCTACGAGCAGTACTTC. It encodes CARNLARGTYEQYF.

At least ten counts were recorded for this clonotype. The rearrangement links TRBV4-1 to TRBJ1-1, with TRBD1 identical over 8 bases. The germline V gene has CDR1 MGHRA and CDR2 YSYEKL. After removal of 8 bases from V and 1 base from J, the junction contained 6 bases not matched to a gene. The CDR3 sequence is 14 residues long. The CDR3 loop is CASVSRGPNTEAFF. The CDR3 DNA sequence: TGCGCCAGCGTCTCCAGGGGGCCGAACACTGAAGCTTTCTTT.